These 24 T cell receptor beta chains share one sample of origin, sequenced in a study of blood T cell repertoires in COVID-19. The assay was immunoSEQ multiplex PCR, and TCRdb's table has in-frame clones only and misses some. The table shows some 510,000 clones, with 85% to 90% occurring only once. Sequenced input: PBMCs or T cells enriched from blood (not recorded which). These receptors originate from a woman aged 35 to 49 who had recovered from COVID-19.

The chain is built from TRBV7-9 and TRBJ2-3, with 7 bases lining up with TRBD1. This CDR3 is built from 14 residues. After removal of 0 bases from V and 6 bases from J, the junction contained 3 bases not matched to a gene. CDR1 and CDR2 (germline): SEHNR, FQNEAQ (reference sequence). Here the CDR3 DNA reads TGTGCCAGCAGCTTAGCTGAGACAGGGGATACGCAGTATTTT. This encodes CASSLAETGDTQYF.

V gene TRBV18 combines with J gene TRBJ1-1; no clear D. V lost 6 bases, J lost 5 bases, and 10 bases lay in between. This CDR3 is 12 amino acids long. CDR1 and CDR2 (germline): KGHSH, LQKENI. CDR3 amino acids: CASSGEGTEAFF. The CDR3 bases are TGTGCCAGCTCTGGGGAGGGTACTGAAGCTTTCTTT.

The V call is TRBV27, the J call TRBJ1-2, with a weak D call TRBD1 (5 bases). The germline V and J ends were trimmed by 0 bases and 5 bases, with 10 bases remaining between them. Germline CDR1 is MNHEY and CDR2 is SMNVEV (reference sequence). CDR3 length: 14 amino acids. CDR3 in amino acids: CASSLSNRPYGYTF. As DNA, the CDR3 is TGTGCCAGCAGTTTATCGAACAGGCCGTATGGCTACACCTTC.

As regards this clone: In the same sample, other DNA sequences code for this CDR3. The chain combines TRBV7-6 with TRBJ1-1, with TRBD1 as a possible D gene (6 bases). CDR1 and CDR2 (germline): SGHVS, FNYEAQ. The CDR3 is 15 residues long. The ends were cut back, 1 base at V and 2 bases at J, with 11 bases in the middle. CDR3 region: CASSLGQGTNTEAFF. The CDR3 DNA follows: TGTGCCAGCAGCTTAGGGCAGGGGACCAACACTGAAGCTTTCTTT.

This clone was seen just once. This sample also contains other DNA sequences that code for the same CDR3. This chain links TRBV12-5 with TRBJ1-1; a weak D match, TRBD1 (5 bases). This CDR3 is built from 14 residues. The V and J ends lost 2 bases and 4 bases respectively, with 11 bases between them. Germline CDR1 reads LGHNT; CDR2 reads FRNRAP. The DNA for the CDR3 is TGTGCTAGTGGTTTGCCGGGGGGAGGCACTGAAGCTTTCTTT. Its translation: CASGLPGGGTEAFF.

The J gene is TRBJ2-7, the V gene TRBV7-9; a possible D gene is TRBD2 (5 bases). CDR1 is SEHNR, CDR2 FQNEAQ, per germline (reference sequence). V shed 3 bases and J shed 6 bases, with 12 bases lying between them. The CDR3 spans 13 residues. CDR3 in DNA: TGTGCCAGCAGCTTCGAACTAGGTAGCGAGCAGTACTTC. Protein: CASSFELGSEQYF.

The rearrangement links TRBV25-1 to TRBJ2-2, with TRBD2 identical over 13 bases. CDR3 length: 17 residues. Germline assignment: CDR1 MGHDK and CDR2 SYGVNS. The J segment lost 4 bases and the V segment lost 4 bases, leaving 6 bases of the junction unmatched. The CDR3 loop is CASSGLAGGSGTGELFF. In DNA form, the CDR3 reads TGTGCCAGCAGTGGACTAGCGGGAGGTAGTGGCACCGGGGAGCTGTTTTTT.

This chain links TRBV13 with TRBJ1-6; D is undetermined. This CDR3 has 12 residues. Germline loops: CDR1 PRHDT, CDR2 FYEKMQ (reference sequence). Between the trimmed V and J ends, which lost 5 bases and 9 bases, there was a span of 8 bases. CDR3 nucleotide sequence: TGTGCCAGCAGCAGAGAGGGTTCACCCCTCCACTTT. It encodes CASSREGSPLHF. The complete variable domain, with remaining parts taken from reference TRBV13 and TRBJ1-6, reads AAGVIQSPRHLIKEKRETATLKCYPIPRHDTVYWYQQGPGQDPQFLISFYEKMQSDKGSIPDRFSAQQFSDYHSELNMSSLELGDSALYFCASSREGSPLHFGNGTRLTVT.

This clone showed up just a few times. This chain connects TRBV7-9 to TRBJ2-7; 7 nucleotides match TRBD1. The germline V gene has CDR1 SEHNR and CDR2 FQNEAQ (reference sequence). V was pared by 3 bases and J by 5 bases, with 4 bases of the junction left unmatched. This CDR3 comprises 13 residues. DNA for the CDR3: TGTGCCAGCAGCTTGACAGGGAGCAACGAGCAGTACTTC. Residues: CASSLTGSNEQYF.

The gene calls are TRBV5-1 and TRBJ2-5; D is perhaps TRBD1 (6 bases). CDR3 size: 16 residues. Germline V gene data show CDR1 as SGHRS and CDR2 as YFSETQ. Trimming removed 3 bases from V and 5 bases from J, with 20 bases in between. This chain's CDR3 is CASSSVKGQSEETQYF. In nucleotides, the CDR3 is TGCGCCAGCAGCTCCGTTAAAGGACAGAGTGAGGAGACCCAGTACTTC.

The rearrangement links TRBV5-1 to TRBJ1-2; no reliable D call. The V end lost 1 base, the J end lost 2 bases, and 9 bases lay between the germline ends. Germline lookup yields CDR1 SGHRS and CDR2 YFSETQ. This CDR3 is built from 14 residues. CDR3 sequence reads: CASSLSGSNYGYTF. CDR3 nucleotides: TGCGCCAGCAGCTTGTCGGGGTCCAACTATGGCTACACCTTC.

The chain combines TRBV28 with TRBJ2-1; D is possibly TRBD2 (5 bases). V was clipped by 2 bases and J by 2 bases, with 22 bases between them. CDR1 is MDHEN and CDR2 is SYDVKM in the germline V gene. The CDR3 is made up of 19 amino acids. CDR3 amino acids: CASSLVSLAEISPYNEQFF. The CDR3 DNA is TGTGCCAGCAGTTTAGTGAGTCTAGCAGAGATCTCCCCCTACAATGAGCAGTTCTTC.

The V gene is TRBV2, the J gene TRBJ2-1; D gene ambiguous. Germline CDR1 and CDR2: SNHLY and FYNNEI. Trimming removed 2 bases from V and 5 bases from J, with 7 bases in between. This CDR3 has 13 residues. Here the CDR3 DNA reads TGTGCCAGCAGTGAACGCCCGGACAATGAGCAGTTCTTC. This sequence encodes CASSERPDNEQFF.

The chain couples TRBV5-4 to TRBJ1-5; TRBD1 matches at 8 bases. CDR1 SGHNT and CDR2 YYREEE come from the germline V gene (reference sequence). The ends lost 4 bases at V and 0 bases at J; junction bases unmatched: 3. This CDR3 contains 15 residues. The CDR3 bases are TGTGCCAGCAGCACGGGGACAGGTAGCAATCAGCCCCAGCATTTT. Its translation: CASSTGTGSNQPQHF.

The gene calls are TRBV6-6 and TRBJ2-7; D might be TRBD1 (5 bases). The CDR3 sequence is 15 residues long. V was pared by 3 bases and J by 5 bases, with 17 bases between. Germline V gene sequence: CDR1 MNHNY, CDR2 SVGAGI (reference sequence). The CDR3 DNA is TGTGCCAGCAGTTATCCAGGGAAGGGTGAAGACGAGCAGTACTTC. Translated: CASSYPGKGEDEQYF.

This rearrangement joins TRBV7-2 to TRBJ1-1, with D perhaps matching TRBD1 (6 bases). V lost 5 bases and J lost 7, with 14 bases in between. Germline assignment: CDR1 SGHTA and CDR2 FQGNSA. This CDR3 has 13 amino acids. The CDR3, as DNA: TGTGCCAGCAGCCAAACAGGGTTTGGTGAAGCTTTCTTT. This sequence encodes CASSQTGFGEAFF.

This clone was seen a single time. The chain combines TRBV4-3 with TRBJ2-5; no definite D call. The CDR3 has 13 residues. V lost 1 base and J 5 bases, leaving 8 bases between the germline ends. Germline CDR1 LGHNA, CDR2 YSLEER. As DNA, the CDR3 is TGCGCCAGCAGCCAAGTAAGGCGGGAGACCCAGTACTTC. This codes for CASSQVRRETQYF.

The chain has TRBV7-2 and TRBJ2-1, with 8 nucleotides matching TRBD1. Germline CDR1 and CDR2: SGHTA and FQGNSA. Losses at the gene ends were 4 bases for V and 6 bases for J; bases not matched to a gene: 14. The CDR3 is made up of 17 amino acids. The CDR3 here is CASSSGLVFGTGNEQFF. The DNA of the CDR3 is TGTGCCAGCAGCTCGGGTCTGGTGTTTGGGACAGGCAATGAGCAGTTCTTC.

The chain recombines TRBV6-5 with TRBJ2-1; the D gene is possibly TRBD2 (5 bases). This CDR3 spans 15 amino acids. Between the trimmed V and J ends, which lost 2 bases and 3 bases, there was a span of 11 bases. Germline lookup yields CDR1 MNHEY and CDR2 SVGAGI. The DNA for the CDR3 is TGTGCCAGCAGTTACAGAGCGGTCCTCTACAATGAGCAGTTCTTC. Amino acid sequence: CASSYRAVLYNEQFF.

The chain recombines TRBV11-2 with TRBJ2-1, with 8 bases matching TRBD2. Trimming took 3 bases from V and 9 from J; bases not matched to a gene: 7. In germline, CDR1 is SGHAT, CDR2 FQNNGV. The CDR3 spans 14 residues. The CDR3 loop is CASSFERTSLEQFF. For the CDR3, the DNA is TGTGCCAGCAGCTTTGAGAGGACTAGCCTTGAGCAGTTCTTC.

The chain carries TRBV5-5 and TRBJ2-7; weak D call: TRBD1 (6 bases). Germline values: CDR1 SGHKS, CDR2 YYEKEE (reference sequence). The CDR3 loop spans 12 amino acids. Trimming stripped 8 bases from V and 3 bases from J, with 12 bases between. CDR3 in amino acids: CASHRVGYEQYF. CDR3 bases: TGTGCCAGTCACAGGGTTGGCTACGAGCAGTACTTC.

The chain is built from TRBV5-6 and TRBJ2-1; 12 positions match TRBD2. Germline V gene data show CDR1 as SGHDT and CDR2 as YYEEEE. V shed 3 bases, J shed 4 bases, and the junction held 11 bases outside the gene matches. The CDR3 covers 18 residues. This chain's CDR3 is CASSYSSGRASKYNEQFF. The CDR3 nucleotides are TGTGCCAGCAGCTACTCTAGCGGGAGGGCCTCTAAGTACAATGAGCAGTTCTTC.

This sequence joins TRBV29-1 and TRBJ1-2, with TRBD1 matching over 7 bases. The V gene end was trimmed by 5 bases and the J gene end by 8 bases; junction bases not matched to a gene: 11. The CDR3 has 13 residues. Germline V lookup: CDR1 SQVTM, CDR2 ANQGSEA. CDR3 nucleotides: TGCAGCGTTAACACAAAGGGACAGATAGGCTACACCTTC. Translating it yields CSVNTKGQIGYTF.

This chain links TRBV13 with TRBJ1-2; the match to TRBD1 covers 7 bases. This CDR3 is 14 amino acids long. V dropped 0 bases and J dropped 2; count of bases not matched to a gene: 0. From germline, CDR1 is PRHDT and CDR2 FYEKMQ (reference sequence). In DNA form, the CDR3 reads TGTGCCAGCAGCTTAGGGGACAGGAACTATGGCTACACCTTC. It encodes CASSLGDRNYGYTF.